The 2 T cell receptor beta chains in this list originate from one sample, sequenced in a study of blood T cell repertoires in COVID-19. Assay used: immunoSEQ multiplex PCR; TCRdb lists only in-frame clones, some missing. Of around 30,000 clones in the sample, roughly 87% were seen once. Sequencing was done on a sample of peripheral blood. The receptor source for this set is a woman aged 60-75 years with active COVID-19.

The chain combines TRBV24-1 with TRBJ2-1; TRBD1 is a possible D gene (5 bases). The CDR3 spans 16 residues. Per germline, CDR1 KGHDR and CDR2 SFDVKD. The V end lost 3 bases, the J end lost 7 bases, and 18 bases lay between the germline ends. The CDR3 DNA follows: TGTGCCACCAGTGATCCCGTTGGGCAGGGTGGAAATGAGCAGTTCTTC. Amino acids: CATSDPVGQGGNEQFF.

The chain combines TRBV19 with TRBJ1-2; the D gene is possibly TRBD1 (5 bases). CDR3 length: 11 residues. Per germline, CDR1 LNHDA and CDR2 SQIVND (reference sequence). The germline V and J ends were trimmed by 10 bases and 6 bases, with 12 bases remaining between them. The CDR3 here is CATRGVHGYTF. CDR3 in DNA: TGTGCCACCCGGGGGGTACATGGCTACACCTTC.